This entry is about one TCR beta chain. These data belong to a study of control samples from healthy donors and cancer patients. This table comes from immunoSEQ multiplex PCR, and its TCRdb copy is limited to in-frame clones, with some not included. The sample lists 90,000 to 150,000 clones, 90% to 95% occurring once. The sequencing input was blood. The receptor was derived from a woman between 18 and 29 years old in good health.

The CDR3 DNA follows: TGTGCCAGCAGCTTAGTCAACAGGCTCCGCACAGATACGCAGTATTTT. This gives the protein CASSLVNRLRTDTQYF. The chain couples TRBV11-2 to TRBJ2-3; D perhaps matches TRBD1 (5 bases). The CDR3 spans 16 residues. CDR1 and CDR2 from the germline V gene are SGHAT and FQNNGV. V was cut by 1 base and J by 1 base, with 12 bases left in between.